This T cell receptor beta chain was observed in a study of control samples from healthy donors and cancer patients. Assay: immunoSEQ multiplex PCR; the TCRdb copy retains only in-frame clones and omits some. The data contain about 130,000 clones, about 93% of them singletons. This sequence was found in a man aged 40-49 years in good health. The sample was blood.

The CDR3 sequence: CASTLRLAGVEQFF. The CDR3 DNA sequence: TGTGCCAGCACTCTCCGGCTAGCGGGGGTAGAGCAGTTCTTC. The V gene is TRBV5-8, the J gene TRBJ2-1; TRBD2 agrees at 10 bases. Trimming cost V 6 bases and J 10 bases; bases outside gene matches: 10. The germline CDR1 and CDR2 sequences are SGHTS and YDEGEE. CDR3 length: 14 residues.